This T cell receptor (beta chain) comes out of a study of shared clonotypes between healthy human individuals. To note about this clone: The antigen is not known.

Naive CD8 populations comprised CD45RO-negative cells positively selected for CCR7, excluding terminally differentiated effector memory CD45RA+ cells. Donation came from healthy HIV-negative adults that had no recent acute infections or vaccinations. It was across several immunoSEQ plates that each subset's genomic DNA was evenly split. Sequenced by immunoSEQ multiplex PCR; TCRdb stores in-frame clones only, minus some. The sample lists about 2.2 million clones; roughly 93% were seen once. Study observations and caveats: In a handful of donors, around 5% of naive CD4 clonotypes appeared in common.

The material sequenced was naive CD8+ T cells from PBMCs. This sequence was found in a man aged 18 to 30 in good health. Some clones in this sample may be carry-over from other donors' samples.

CDR3 in DNA: TGTGCCAGCAGTTACACCCTCGGGAACACTGAAGCTTTCTTT. Its translation: CASSYTLGNTEAFF. The V call is TRBV6-5, the J call TRBJ1-1; D is uncertain. With 2 bases removed from V and 1 base from J, the gap between germline ends came to 8 bases. Germline lookup yields CDR1 MNHEY and CDR2 SVGAGI. This CDR3 comprises 14 residues.